The rows below give T cell receptor beta chains drawn from one sample of a study of T cell changes during pregnancy in multiple sclerosis. Repertoires were generated with immunoSEQ multiplex PCR, while TCRdb's copy carries only in-frame clones and drops some. The table lists 30,000 to 45,000 clones, about 92% of them singletons, with around 1.2% in the top ten. This specimen was peripheral blood, taken before pregnancy. Source of these receptors: a female donor with multiple sclerosis, enrolled in a pregnancy study. Both conserved end residues are part of each CDR3. Each record gives: clone size, D gene, J gene, V gene, CDR3 protein, CDR3 DNA. A D gene is named only where the DNA matches it firmly. Size values are once, few and many counts, or a class for expanded clones, and some rows have none.

abundance: .
d_gene: TRBD2
j_gene: TRBJ2-7
v_gene: TRBV5-4
CDR3aa: CASSPGLAGGAYEQYF
CDR3nt: TGTGCCAGCAGCCCGGGACTAGCGGGAGGGGCCTACGAGCAGTACTTC

abundance: .
d_gene: TRBD1
j_gene: TRBJ2-3
v_gene: TRBV7-8
CDR3aa: CASSRDRWADTQYF
CDR3nt: TGTGCCAGCAGCAGGGACAGGTGGGCAGATACGCAGTATTTT

abundance: .
d_gene: TRBD2
j_gene: TRBJ2-1
v_gene: TRBV30
CDR3aa: CAWSFRLAGGPASYNEQFF
CDR3nt: TGTGCCTGGAGTTTTAGACTAGCGGGAGGGCCTGCCTCCTACAATGAGCAGTTCTTC

abundance: .
d_gene: .
j_gene: TRBJ2-2
v_gene: TRBV28
CDR3aa: CASSLFRANTGELFF
CDR3nt: TGTGCCAGCAGTTTATTTCGGGCGAACACCGGGGAGCTGTTTTTT

abundance: .
d_gene: .
j_gene: TRBJ1-1
v_gene: TRBV27
CDR3aa: CASRFQGSTEAFF
CDR3nt: TGTGCCAGCCGATTTCAGGGGAGCACTGAAGCTTTCTTT

abundance: once
d_gene: TRBD2
j_gene: TRBJ2-2
v_gene: TRBV5-1
CDR3aa: CASSQRTSGLTNTGELFF
CDR3nt: TGCGCCAGCAGCCAACGGACTAGCGGGCTTACGAACACCGGGGAGCTGTTTTTT

abundance: .
d_gene: .
j_gene: TRBJ1-1
v_gene: TRBV10-3
CDR3aa: CAISEGDRLNTEAFF
CDR3nt: TGTGCCATCAGTGAGGGAGACAGGTTGAACACTGAAGCTTTCTTT

abundance: .
d_gene: TRBD1
j_gene: TRBJ2-3
v_gene: TRBV4-3
CDR3aa: CASSQDPRTGGADTQYF
CDR3nt: TGCGCCAGCAGCCAAGACCCTAGGACAGGGGGCGCAGATACGCAGTATTTT

abundance: .
d_gene: TRBD2
j_gene: TRBJ2-2
v_gene: TRBV10-2
CDR3aa: CASRLAGGPSSTGELFF
CDR3nt: TGCGCCAGCAGGTTAGCGGGAGGGCCGTCGAGCACCGGGGAGCTGTTTTTT

abundance: once
d_gene: TRBD2
j_gene: TRBJ2-5
v_gene: TRBV6-5
CDR3aa: CASSYGAGDQETQYF
CDR3nt: TGTGCCAGCAGTTACGGTGCGGGGGACCAAGAGACCCAGTACTTC

abundance: .
d_gene: TRBD1
j_gene: TRBJ2-3
v_gene: TRBV28
CDR3aa: CASTPQGATDTQYF
CDR3nt: TGTGCCAGCACCCCCCAGGGGGCGACAGATACGCAGTATTTT

abundance: .
d_gene: TRBD2
j_gene: TRBJ2-3
v_gene: TRBV7-2
CDR3aa: CASSWTSGSTDTQYF
CDR3nt: TGTGCCAGCAGCTGGACTAGCGGGAGCACAGATACGCAGTATTTT

abundance: .
d_gene: .
j_gene: TRBJ1-3
v_gene: TRBV18
CDR3aa: CASSPGEGVRNTIYF
CDR3nt: TGTGCCAGCTCACCAGGGGAGGGAGTACGAAACACCATATATTTT

abundance: .
d_gene: TRBD1
j_gene: TRBJ2-6
v_gene: TRBV2
CDR3aa: CASSEGTGVFGANVLTF
CDR3nt: TGTGCCAGCAGCGAAGGGACAGGGGTTTTTGGGGCCAACGTCCTGACTTTC

abundance: .
d_gene: TRBD1
j_gene: TRBJ2-7
v_gene: TRBV28
CDR3aa: CASSTGQTIQLQYF
CDR3nt: TGTGCCAGCAGTACGGGACAGACCATTCAATTGCAGTACTTC

abundance: few
d_gene: .
j_gene: TRBJ2-7
v_gene: TRBV10-1
CDR3aa: CASSEAETYEQYF
CDR3nt: TGCGCCAGCAGTGAGGCGGAGACCTACGAGCAGTACTTC

abundance: .
d_gene: .
j_gene: TRBJ2-7
v_gene: TRBV5-6
CDR3aa: CASSSYRSPTYEQYF
CDR3nt: TGTGCCAGCAGCTCCTACAGGTCACCCACCTACGAGCAGTACTTC

abundance: .
d_gene: TRBD2
j_gene: TRBJ2-7
v_gene: TRBV14
CDR3aa: CASSQLAGGMREQYF
CDR3nt: TGTGCCAGCAGCCAGCTAGCGGGAGGGATGAGGGAGCAGTACTTC

abundance: .
d_gene: .
j_gene: TRBJ1-2
v_gene: TRBV28
CDR3aa: CASSTPTGVRYGYTF
CDR3nt: TGTGCCAGCAGTACACCCACAGGAGTCCGATATGGCTACACCTTC

abundance: .
d_gene: .
j_gene: TRBJ1-1
v_gene: TRBV28
CDR3aa: CASNLDRNTEAFF
CDR3nt: TGTGCCAGCAACCTTGACAGGAACACTGAAGCTTTCTTT

abundance: .
d_gene: .
j_gene: TRBJ1-1
v_gene: TRBV5-4
CDR3aa: CASSPNQGLMDTEAFF
CDR3nt: TGTGCCAGCAGCCCGAATCAGGGGTTAATGGACACTGAAGCTTTCTTT

abundance: .
d_gene: .
j_gene: TRBJ1-2
v_gene: TRBV19
CDR3aa: CASSISGILFDGYTF
CDR3nt: TGTGCCAGTAGTATCTCGGGAATCCTCTTTGATGGCTACACCTTC

abundance: .
d_gene: TRBD2
j_gene: TRBJ2-1
v_gene: TRBV19
CDR3aa: CASSPGGLAGVPYNEQFF
CDR3nt: TGTGCCAGTAGTCCCGGGGGACTAGCGGGAGTACCCTACAATGAGCAGTTCTTC

abundance: .
d_gene: .
j_gene: TRBJ2-2
v_gene: TRBV5-1
CDR3aa: CASSLVGVGTGELFF
CDR3nt: TGCGCCAGCAGCTTGGTAGGGGTCGGCACCGGGGAGCTGTTTTTT

abundance: .
d_gene: .
j_gene: TRBJ2-5
v_gene: TRBV27
CDR3aa: CASSYSRQGSGETQYF
CDR3nt: TGTGCCAGCAGTTATTCCCGCCAGGGCTCAGGCGAGACCCAGTACTTC

abundance: .
d_gene: .
j_gene: TRBJ2-2
v_gene: TRBV18
CDR3aa: CASSPQASGELFF
CDR3nt: TGTGCCAGCTCACCACAAGCGAGCGGGGAGCTGTTTTTT

abundance: .
d_gene: .
j_gene: TRBJ2-5
v_gene: TRBV12-5
CDR3aa: CASGFLDSEETQYF
CDR3nt: TGTGCTAGTGGTTTCTTGGACAGCGAAGAGACCCAGTACTTC

abundance: .
d_gene: .
j_gene: TRBJ1-2
v_gene: TRBV5-6
CDR3aa: CASSLGGRGLLYGYTF
CDR3nt: TGTGCCAGCAGCTTGGGGGGCAGGGGCCTGCTCTATGGCTACACCTTC

abundance: .
d_gene: TRBD2
j_gene: TRBJ2-3
v_gene: TRBV6-4
CDR3aa: CASSDQFTSSGGTDTQYF
CDR3nt: TGTGCCAGCAGTGACCAGTTTACTAGCAGCGGGGGCACAGATACGCAGTATTTT

abundance: .
d_gene: TRBD1
j_gene: TRBJ1-2
v_gene: TRBV7-2
CDR3aa: CASSFYRQGGVNGYTF
CDR3nt: TGTGCCAGCAGCTTCTACCGACAGGGAGGAGTGAATGGCTACACCTTC

abundance: .
d_gene: TRBD1
j_gene: TRBJ1-5
v_gene: TRBV2
CDR3aa: CASSNRGTDNQPQHF
CDR3nt: TGTGCCAGCAGCAACAGGGGAACGGACAATCAGCCCCAGCATTTT

abundance: .
d_gene: TRBD2
j_gene: TRBJ2-7
v_gene: TRBV10-3
CDR3aa: CAISESVAGGPGEQYF
CDR3nt: TGTGCCATCAGTGAGTCGGTAGCGGGCGGGCCTGGAGAGCAGTACTTC

abundance: .
d_gene: .
j_gene: TRBJ1-4
v_gene: TRBV10-3
CDR3aa: CAISDSPEEKLFF
CDR3nt: TGTGCCATCAGTGACAGTCCGGAGGAAAAACTGTTTTTT

abundance: .
d_gene: .
j_gene: TRBJ2-1
v_gene: TRBV4-3
CDR3aa: CASSQGGGRGLSKYNEQFF
CDR3nt: TGCGCCAGCAGCCAAGGTGGAGGGAGGGGGTTATCGAAATACAATGAGCAGTTCTTC

abundance: .
d_gene: .
j_gene: TRBJ1-1
v_gene: TRBV7-3
CDR3aa: CASSLYGPQEGVGTEAFF
CDR3nt: TGTGCCAGCAGCCTCTACGGCCCACAGGAAGGGGTCGGCACTGAAGCTTTCTTT

abundance: few
d_gene: TRBD1
j_gene: TRBJ1-2
v_gene: TRBV4-2
CDR3aa: CASSQGQGTYTF
CDR3nt: TGTGCCAGCAGCCAAGGACAGGGGACCTACACCTTC

abundance: .
d_gene: .
j_gene: TRBJ2-7
v_gene: TRBV9
CDR3aa: CASSSTPGGYEQYF
CDR3nt: TGTGCCAGTTCTTCGACCCCCGGGGGATACGAGCAGTACTTC

abundance: .
d_gene: TRBD1
j_gene: TRBJ1-1
v_gene: TRBV18
CDR3aa: CASSSRHMVIGTGGMGTEAFF
CDR3nt: TGTGCCAGCTCAAGCCGGCATATGGTAATAGGGACAGGGGGAATGGGCACTGAAGCTTTCTTT

abundance: .
d_gene: TRBD2
j_gene: TRBJ2-1
v_gene: TRBV7-9
CDR3aa: CASSSGLAGARLSYNEQFF
CDR3nt: TGTGCCAGCAGCTCGGGACTAGCGGGAGCACGACTATCATACAATGAGCAGTTCTTC

abundance: once
d_gene: .
j_gene: TRBJ2-6
v_gene: TRBV21-1
CDR3aa: CASSKEGGTGANVLTF
CDR3nt: TGTGCCAGCAGCAAAGAAGGAGGGACCGGGGCCAACGTCCTGACTTTC

abundance: once
d_gene: TRBD1
j_gene: TRBJ2-2
v_gene: TRBV6-5
CDR3aa: CASSRQGAGGELFF
CDR3nt: TGTGCCAGCAGCAGACAGGGGGCGGGCGGGGAGCTGTTTTTT

abundance: .
d_gene: .
j_gene: TRBJ1-1
v_gene: TRBV5-1
CDR3aa: CASSLAGVPKGTEAFF
CDR3nt: TGCGCCAGCAGCTTGGCCGGGGTCCCGAAGGGCACTGAAGCTTTCTTT

abundance: .
d_gene: .
j_gene: TRBJ1-1
v_gene: TRBV4-1
CDR3aa: CASAAGGTEAFF
CDR3nt: TGCGCCAGCGCCGCGGGGGGAACTGAAGCTTTCTTT

abundance: .
d_gene: TRBD1
j_gene: TRBJ2-3
v_gene: TRBV7-9
CDR3aa: CASSLDRARATDTQYF
CDR3nt: TGTGCCAGCAGCTTGGACAGGGCCAGGGCCACAGATACGCAGTATTTT

abundance: once
d_gene: .
j_gene: TRBJ2-1
v_gene: TRBV19
CDR3aa: CASSIVYDYQYNEQFF
CDR3nt: TGTGCCAGTAGTATAGTTTATGACTACCAGTACAATGAGCAGTTCTTC

abundance: .
d_gene: .
j_gene: TRBJ1-1
v_gene: TRBV27
CDR3aa: CASSFGKNTEAFF
CDR3nt: TGTGCCAGCAGTTTTGGCAAGAACACTGAAGCTTTCTTT

abundance: .
d_gene: TRBD2
j_gene: TRBJ2-1
v_gene: TRBV30
CDR3aa: CAWSTSGVYNEQFF
CDR3nt: TGTGCCTGGAGTACTAGCGGGGTTTACAATGAGCAGTTCTTC

abundance: .
d_gene: .
j_gene: TRBJ1-2
v_gene: TRBV4-2
CDR3aa: CASSQAPGTVTNYGYTF
CDR3nt: TGTGCCAGCAGCCAAGCCCCAGGGACTGTGACCAACTATGGCTACACCTTC

abundance: .
d_gene: TRBD1
j_gene: TRBJ1-5
v_gene: TRBV5-1
CDR3aa: CASSLATGGQPQHF
CDR3nt: TGCGCCAGCAGCTTGGCAACAGGGGGTCAGCCCCAGCATTTT

abundance: .
d_gene: .
j_gene: TRBJ2-5
v_gene: TRBV7-3
CDR3aa: CASSLSPRETQYF
CDR3nt: TGTGCCAGCAGCTTAAGTCCCAGAGAGACCCAGTACTTC

abundance: .
d_gene: .
j_gene: TRBJ2-3
v_gene: TRBV25-1
CDR3aa: CASSRETDTQYF
CDR3nt: TGTGCCAGCAGTCGAGAAACAGATACGCAGTATTTT

abundance: .
d_gene: .
j_gene: TRBJ1-2
v_gene: TRBV5-1
CDR3aa: CASSLVDSLRGYTF
CDR3nt: TGCGCCAGCAGCTTGGTGGACAGCTTAAGGGGCTACACCTTC

abundance: .
d_gene: TRBD2
j_gene: TRBJ2-7
v_gene: TRBV30
CDR3aa: CAWMAWAGVGSEQYF
CDR3nt: TGTGCCTGGATGGCCTGGGCGGGAGTGGGTTCTGAGCAGTACTTC

abundance: .
d_gene: .
j_gene: TRBJ1-2
v_gene: TRBV28
CDR3aa: CASSFSRNGYTF
CDR3nt: TGTGCCAGCAGTTTTTCCAGGAATGGCTACACCTTC

abundance: .
d_gene: .
j_gene: TRBJ1-4
v_gene: TRBV4-1
CDR3aa: CASSPYGTAENEKLFF
CDR3nt: TGCGCCAGCAGCCCCTATGGGACTGCAGAGAATGAAAAACTGTTTTTT